Each of the 27 T cell receptor beta chains below was sequenced from the same sample in a study of T cell responses to AZD1222 COVID-19 vaccine (dated by TCRdb to the early 2020s). The protocol used for the library was the immunoSEQ multiplex PCR assay. As stored in TCRdb, this immuneACCESS dataset retains in-frame rearrangements with V and J assigned. A fraction of the clones does not appear; measured against another copy, unresolved V genes explain less than half of the discrepancy, and the remainder lacks a known reason. This sample gives about 150,000 clones in total; 91% of them show up just once. The ten largest clonotypes hold under 4% of the sample. The time point label corresponds to: about 28 days (+/-7) after the second vaccine dose. The sequencing here drew on peripheral blood, taken 28 days after the second AZD1222 dose. These receptors originate from an adult who received the AZD1222 COVID-19 vaccine.

J is TRBJ2-1 and V is TRBV12-5, with 13 positions matching TRBD2. There are 15 residues in the CDR3. Germline CDR1 reads LGHNT; CDR2 reads FRNRAP. V lost 6 bases, J lost 8 bases, and 7 bases stayed unmatched. The CDR3 nucleotides read TGTGCTAGTGGCCTCGGGACTAGCGGGACCCATGAGCAGTTCTTC. It specifies CASGLGTSGTHEQFF.

The chain is built from TRBV13 and TRBJ2-4; D might be TRBD1 (6 bases). CDR1 is PRHDT and CDR2 is FYEKMQ in the germline V gene (reference sequence). Trimming cost V 1 base and J 0 bases, with 19 bases left between them. CDR3 size: 19 residues. Here the CDR3 reads CASSLVLGARPRAKNIQYF. The CDR3 DNA is TGTGCCAGCAGCTTAGTTTTGGGGGCGCGGCCCAGAGCCAAAAACATTCAGTACTTC.

The CDR3 loop is CSAGDRAGYTF. CDR3 bases: TGCAGTGCGGGTGACAGGGCTGGCTACACCTTC. The chain is built from TRBV20-1 and TRBJ1-2, with TRBD1 matching 7 bases. Germline CDR1 reads DFQATT; CDR2 reads SNEGSKA (reference sequence). The CDR3 consists of 11 residues. V dropped 6 bases and J dropped 7; count of bases not matched to a gene: 5.

The chain links TRBV5-1 to TRBJ1-5; D unresolved. With 4 bases removed from V and 9 bases from J, the gap between germline ends came to 11 bases. CDR1 is SGHRS, CDR2 YFSETQ, per germline. This CDR3 region has 12 residues. CDR3: CASSQPGGPQHF. CDR3 nucleotides: TGCGCCAGCAGCCAACCCGGTGGGCCCCAGCATTTT.

The CDR3, as DNA: TGCGCCAGCAGCTTACAGGGAGGGGGTGAAAAACTGTTTTTT. It yields the protein CASSLQGGGEKLFF. The chain is built from TRBV5-1 and TRBJ1-4; D perhaps matches TRBD1 (6 bases). Germline V lookup: CDR1 SGHRS, CDR2 YFSETQ. Trimming removed 2 bases at V and 7 bases at J, with 12 bases between. There are 14 residues in the CDR3.

V is TRBV6-2 or TRBV6-3 and J is TRBJ1-2, with D perhaps TRBD1 (6 bases). The V end was cut by 0 bases, the J end by 8 bases, with 22 bases between. CDR1 MNHEY and CDR2 SVGEGT come from the germline V gene. This CDR3 is 17 amino acids long. The DNA for the CDR3 is TGTGCCAGCAGTTACTCGAGGGACACTATCTTACCGGGAGGCTACACCTTC. Translated, it gives CASSYSRDTILPGGYTF.

Only a few counts were recorded for this clone. The rearrangement uses TRBV5-1 and TRBJ1-1; D is ambiguous. The germline V gene encodes CDR1 SGHRS and CDR2 YFSETQ. This CDR3 has 13 residues. V gave up 0 bases and J gave up 8 bases, with 11 bases separating them. The CDR3 nucleotides are TGCGCCAGCAGCTTGGAAGGAACTCTCGAAGCTTTCTTT. Translation: CASSLEGTLEAFF.

V usage is TRBV11-2 and J usage is TRBJ2-7, with TRBD1 identical over 9 bases. After removal of 5 bases from V and 9 bases from J, the junction contained 5 bases not matched to a gene. The germline gives CDR1 SGHAT, CDR2 FQNNGV. The CDR3 loop spans 12 amino acids. CDR3 DNA sequence: TGTGCCAGCAGCCCCGAACAGGGGGCGCAGTACTTC. Encoded protein: CASSPEQGAQYF.

The J gene is TRBJ1-5, the V gene TRBV7-2; D is unclear. Looked up from germline, CDR1 is SGHTA and CDR2 is FQGNSA. Trimming left V 1 base short and J 4 bases short, with 11 bases between. The CDR3 consists of 15 residues. The CDR3 DNA is TGTGCCAGCAGCTTAGAGGGAAACGGAAATCAGCCCCAGCATTTT. Translating gives CASSLEGNGNQPQHF.

In its sample, this clone was seen a few times. This chain joins TRBV4-1 and TRBJ1-4, with D maybe TRBD1 (5 bases). The V and J ends lost 3 bases and 5 bases respectively, with 19 bases between them. CDR3 length equals 17 residues. Looked up from germline, CDR1 is MGHRA and CDR2 is YSYEKL. The CDR3 loop reads CASSQDPGRLGNEKLFF. The CDR3 DNA reads as TGCGCCAGCAGCCAGGACCCGGGACGCCTCGGGAATGAAAAACTGTTTTTT.

As for this clone: Other DNA sequences in the sample encode the same CDR3. The chain recombines TRBV11-1 with TRBJ2-5; no clear D. The germline V gene has CDR1 SGHAT and CDR2 FQDESV (reference sequence). The CDR3 totals 13 residues. V lost 1 base to trimming and J lost 5 bases, with 8 bases between them. CDR3 in amino acids: CASSLGGRETQYF. The CDR3 nucleotides read TGTGCCAGCAGCTTAGGGGGTCGGGAGACCCAGTACTTC.

This clone was found a few times. The CDR3 DNA is TGTGCCAGCAGCTTGGGACAGGGGAGGACCGGGGAGCTGTTTTTT. Its translation is CASSLGQGRTGELFF. The chain joins TRBV7-2 to TRBJ2-2; 10 bases line up with TRBD1. Germline V lookup: CDR1 SGHTA, CDR2 FQGNSA. The CDR3 runs 15 residues. J lost 5 bases, V lost 3 bases, and 3 bases had no gene match.

This clone was seen only once. V is TRBV7-9 and J is TRBJ1-5; 7 nucleotides align to TRBD1. CDR1 and CDR2 (germline): SEHNR, FQNEAQ (reference sequence). V lost 5 bases, J lost 3 bases, and 4 bases stayed unmatched. The CDR3 has 14 residues. DNA of the CDR3: TGTGCCAGCAGCATCGACAGGGACAATCAGCCCCAGCATTTT. It is translated as CASSIDRDNQPQHF.

V is TRBV9 and J is TRBJ2-3; D is uncertain. Germline V CDR1 and CDR2: SGDLS, YYNGEE. This CDR3 is 14 amino acids long. V was pared by 0 bases and J by 3 bases, with 8 bases between. The chain's CDR3 is CASSVEALTDTQYF. Written as DNA, the CDR3 is TGTGCCAGCAGCGTAGAGGCCCTGACAGATACGCAGTATTTT.

The CDR3 DNA reads TGTGCCAGCAGTTACTCGACGAGAAACACTGAAGCTTTCTTT. This codes for CASSYSTRNTEAFF. The genes are TRBV6-5 and TRBJ1-1, with D uncertain. CDR1 is MNHEY and CDR2 is SVGAGI in the germline V gene. This CDR3 has 14 residues. Trimming took off 0 bases at V and 2 bases at J, with 7 bases between the two ends.

This chain links TRBV6-4 with TRBJ1-2; TRBD1 matches 10 bases. CDR3 length equals 15 residues. Trimming at V came to 6 bases and at J to 5 bases, leaving 9 bases not matched to a gene. Germline CDR1 is MRHNA and CDR2 is SNTAGT. CDR3 coding DNA: TGTGCCAGCAGCGCCGGGACAGGGGCCGATTATGGCTACACCTTC. Its protein is CASSAGTGADYGYTF.

Only a few counts were recorded for this clone. This rearrangement joins TRBV5-1 to TRBJ1-5; the D gene is possibly TRBD1 (5 bases). Between the trimmed V and J ends, which lost 2 bases and 2 bases, there was a span of 11 bases. The CDR3 is made up of 15 amino acids. Germline V CDR1 and CDR2: SGHRS, YFSETQ. The CDR3 nucleotides are TGCGCCAGCAGCTTTGGGTCGGGGGGCAATCAGCCCCAGCATTTT. Protein: CASSFGSGGNQPQHF.

V usage is TRBV3-1 (or the pseudogene TRBV3-2) and J usage is TRBJ1-6; 7 nucleotides agree with TRBD1. The CDR3 loop spans 15 amino acids. V lost 5 bases and J lost 10; bases outside the gene matches: 11. Germline CDR1 is LGHDT and CDR2 is YNNKEL (reference sequence). CDR3: CASSSTGVVRSPLHF. CDR3 sequence (DNA): TGTGCCAGCAGCTCAACAGGGGTGGTAAGGTCACCCCTCCACTTT.

The chain recombines TRBV7-8 with TRBJ1-2, with D tentatively TRBD1 (6 bases). Germline assignment: CDR1 SGHVS and CDR2 FQNEAQ. V was shortened by 5 bases and J by 4 bases, with 14 bases between the two germline ends. The CDR3 covers 14 residues. The CDR3 DNA reads as TGTGCCAGCAGCCGCGGGGCAGGGGCCTATGGCTACACCTTC. Translating it yields CASSRGAGAYGYTF.

The chain employs TRBV16 and TRBJ2-5; tentative D call: TRBD1 (6 bases). Germline lookup yields CDR1 KGHSY and CDR2 FQNENV. V was cut by 5 bases and J by 11 bases, with 12 bases left in between. The CDR3 consists of 11 residues. For the CDR3, the DNA is TGTGCCAGCAGCGTCGGGACAACTCAGTACTTC. Protein: CASSVGTTQYF.

The chain couples TRBV13 to TRBJ1-1, with 7 positions matching TRBD1. Per the germline V gene, CDR1 is PRHDT and CDR2 is FYEKMQ (reference sequence). J was trimmed by 6 bases and V by 5 bases; bases with no gene match: 9. The CDR3 extends over 14 amino acids. DNA of the CDR3: TGTGCCAGCAGCGCCACACCAACAGGGGCTGAAGCTTTCTTT. The encoded protein is CASSATPTGAEAFF.

The rearrangement links TRBV9 to TRBJ2-3, with TRBD2 matching 7 bases. The V gene end was trimmed by 0 bases and the J gene end by 4 bases; junction bases not matched to a gene: 8. CDR3 length: 16 residues. From germline, CDR1 is SGDLS and CDR2 YYNGEE. This CDR3 reads CASSVAIGLDADTQYF. CDR3 in DNA: TGTGCCAGCAGCGTAGCTATTGGACTAGACGCAGATACGCAGTATTTT.

This CDR3 reads CASSLNSGAENEQFF. CDR3 bases: TGTGCCAGCAGCTTAAATTCGGGGGCCGAAAATGAGCAGTTCTTC. This rearrangement joins TRBV7-2 to TRBJ2-1; D tentatively reads TRBD1 or TRBD2 (6 bases each). V was shortened by 2 bases and J by 7 bases, with 15 bases between the two germline ends. The CDR3 is made up of 15 amino acids. Germline loops: CDR1 SGHTA, CDR2 FQGNSA.

The chain couples TRBV27 to TRBJ1-3; unclear D gene. CDR3 length: 13 residues. V was pared by 5 bases and J by 4 bases, with 9 bases between. CDR1 and CDR2 (germline): MNHEY, SMNVEV (reference sequence). In DNA, the CDR3 is TGTGCCAGCAGTGTGTCGTCGGGAAACACCATATATTTT. Protein: CASSVSSGNTIYF.

The rearrangement joins TRBV4-1 to TRBJ2-1; D tentatively fits TRBD1 or TRBD2 (5 bases each). The CDR3 loop spans 14 amino acids. Trimming stripped 4 bases from V and 7 bases from J, with 14 bases between. Germline-derived CDR1 and CDR2 are MGHRA and YSYEKL. The CDR3 nucleotides read TGCGCCAGCAGCCCTGCGTGGGGGTCGAATGAGCAGTTCTTC. It yields the protein CASSPAWGSNEQFF.

The genes are TRBV18 and TRBJ2-3; D is undetermined. The V end lost 3 bases, the J end lost 3 bases, and 16 bases lay between the germline ends. Germline V CDR1 and CDR2: KGHSH, LQKENI. The length of the CDR3 is 16 residues. The CDR3: CASSPAQALHTDTQYF. The CDR3 bases are TGTGCCAGCTCACCGGCGCAGGCGCTACATACAGATACGCAGTATTTT.

This clone was observed once. This chain joins TRBV7-2 and TRBJ2-1, with 7 positions matching TRBD2. The CDR3 has 14 residues. With 4 bases clipped from V and 2 bases from J, the junction kept 2 bases outside the gene matches. The germline V gene has CDR1 SGHTA and CDR2 FQGNSA. CDR3 DNA: TGTGCCAGCAGCTCTAGCGGTCCCTACAATGAGCAGTTCTTC. Translating it yields CASSSSGPYNEQFF.